The TCR beta chain under discussion was sequenced for a study of blood T cell repertoires in COVID-19. Data came from immunoSEQ multiplex PCR; TCRdb stores just in-frame clones and leaves some out. The sample records about 200,000 clones, roughly 80% being singletons. The germline V and J ends were trimmed by 5 bases and 7 bases, with 9 bases remaining between them. CDR1 is SEHNR and CDR2 is FQNEAQ in the germline V gene (reference sequence). The CDR3 has 12 amino acids. The rearrangement uses TRBV7-9 and TRBJ1-3, with D unclear. The sample comprised peripheral blood. The source is an elderly woman with acute or convalescent COVID-19. The CDR3 sequence is CASSLPDNTIYF. The CDR3 coding sequence is TGTGCCAGCAGCCTCCCAGATAACACCATATATTTT.